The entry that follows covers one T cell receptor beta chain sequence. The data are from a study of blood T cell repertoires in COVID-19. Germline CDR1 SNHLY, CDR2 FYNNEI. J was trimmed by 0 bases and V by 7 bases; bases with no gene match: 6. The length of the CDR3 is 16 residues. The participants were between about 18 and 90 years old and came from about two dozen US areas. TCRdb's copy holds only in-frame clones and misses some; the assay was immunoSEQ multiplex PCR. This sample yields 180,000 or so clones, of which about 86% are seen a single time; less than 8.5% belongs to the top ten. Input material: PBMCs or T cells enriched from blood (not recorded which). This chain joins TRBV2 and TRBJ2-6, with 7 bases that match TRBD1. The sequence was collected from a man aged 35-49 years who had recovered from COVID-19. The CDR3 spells CASTRDSGSGANVLTF. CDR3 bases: TGTGCCAGCACTAGGGACAGCGGCTCTGGGGCCAACGTCCTGACTTTC.